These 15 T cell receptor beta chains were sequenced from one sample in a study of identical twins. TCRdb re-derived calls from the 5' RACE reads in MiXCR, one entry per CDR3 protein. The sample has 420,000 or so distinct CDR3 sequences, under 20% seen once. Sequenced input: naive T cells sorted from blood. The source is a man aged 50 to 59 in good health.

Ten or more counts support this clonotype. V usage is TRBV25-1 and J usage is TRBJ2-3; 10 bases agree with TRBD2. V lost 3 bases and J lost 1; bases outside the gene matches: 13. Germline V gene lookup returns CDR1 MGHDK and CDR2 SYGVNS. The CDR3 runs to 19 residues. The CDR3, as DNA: TGTGCCAGCAGTGACCAAGCCCGCGGGACTAGCGATGGCACAGATACGCAGTATTTT. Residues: CASSDQARGTSDGTDTQYF.

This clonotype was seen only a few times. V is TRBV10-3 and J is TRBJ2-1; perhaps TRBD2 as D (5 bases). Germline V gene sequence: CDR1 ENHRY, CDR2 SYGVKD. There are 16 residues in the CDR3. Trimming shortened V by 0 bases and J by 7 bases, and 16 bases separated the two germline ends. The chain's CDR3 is CAISESGLASLNEQFF. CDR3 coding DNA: TGTGCCATCAGTGAGTCGGGGTTGGCTAGCTTGAATGAGCAGTTCTTC.

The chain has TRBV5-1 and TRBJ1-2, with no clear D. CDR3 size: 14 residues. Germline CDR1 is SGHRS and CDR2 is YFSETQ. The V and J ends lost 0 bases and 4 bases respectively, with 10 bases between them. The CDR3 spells CASSLAASGYGYTF. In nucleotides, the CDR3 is TGCGCCAGCAGCTTGGCGGCCAGCGGCTATGGCTACACCTTC.

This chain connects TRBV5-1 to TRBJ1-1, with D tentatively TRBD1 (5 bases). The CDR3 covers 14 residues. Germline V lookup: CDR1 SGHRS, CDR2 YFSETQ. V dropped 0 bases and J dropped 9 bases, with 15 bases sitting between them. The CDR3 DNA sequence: TGCGCCAGCAGCTTGGAGGTTGGGGCAGGGAAAGCTTTCTTT. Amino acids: CASSLEVGAGKAFF.

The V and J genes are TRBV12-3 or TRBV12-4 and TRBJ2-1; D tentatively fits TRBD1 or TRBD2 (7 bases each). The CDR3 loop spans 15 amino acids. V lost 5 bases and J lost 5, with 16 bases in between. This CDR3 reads CASSVQGGNDNEQFF. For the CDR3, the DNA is TGTGCCAGCAGTGTCCAGGGGGGGAATGACAATGAGCAGTTCTTC.

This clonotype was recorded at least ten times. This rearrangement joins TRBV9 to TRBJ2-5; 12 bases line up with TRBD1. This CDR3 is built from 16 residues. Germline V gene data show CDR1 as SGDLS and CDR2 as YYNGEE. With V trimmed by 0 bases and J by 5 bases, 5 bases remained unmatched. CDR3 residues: CASSVEGTGGGETQYF. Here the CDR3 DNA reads TGTGCCAGCAGCGTAGAAGGGACAGGGGGCGGGGAGACCCAGTACTTC.

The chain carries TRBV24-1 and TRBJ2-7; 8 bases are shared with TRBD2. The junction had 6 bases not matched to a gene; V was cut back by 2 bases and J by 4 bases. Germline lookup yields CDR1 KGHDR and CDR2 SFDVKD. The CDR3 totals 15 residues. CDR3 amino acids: CATSDSLAAIYEQYF. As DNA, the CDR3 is TGTGCCACCAGTGATTCACTAGCGGCTATATACGAGCAGTACTTC.

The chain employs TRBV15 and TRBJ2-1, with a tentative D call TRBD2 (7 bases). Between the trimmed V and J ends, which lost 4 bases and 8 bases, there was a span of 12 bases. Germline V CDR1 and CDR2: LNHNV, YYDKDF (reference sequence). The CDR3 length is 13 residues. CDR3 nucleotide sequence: TGTGCCACCAGCAAGGGGGAGGGCGATGAGCAGTTCTTC. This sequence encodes CATSKGEGDEQFF.

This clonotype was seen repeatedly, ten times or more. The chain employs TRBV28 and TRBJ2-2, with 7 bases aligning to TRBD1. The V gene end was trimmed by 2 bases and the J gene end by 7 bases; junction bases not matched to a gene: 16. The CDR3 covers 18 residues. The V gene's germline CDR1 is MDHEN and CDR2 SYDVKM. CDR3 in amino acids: CASSLIPTQTGYDGELFF. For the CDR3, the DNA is TGTGCCAGCAGTTTAATCCCCACTCAGACAGGGTATGACGGGGAGCTGTTTTTT.

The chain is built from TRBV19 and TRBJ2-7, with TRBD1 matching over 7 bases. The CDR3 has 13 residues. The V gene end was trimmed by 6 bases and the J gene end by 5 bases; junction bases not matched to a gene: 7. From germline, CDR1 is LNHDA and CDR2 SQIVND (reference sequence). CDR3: CASRRTGNHEQYF. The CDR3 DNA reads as TGTGCCAGTAGAAGGACAGGTAACCACGAGCAGTACTTC.

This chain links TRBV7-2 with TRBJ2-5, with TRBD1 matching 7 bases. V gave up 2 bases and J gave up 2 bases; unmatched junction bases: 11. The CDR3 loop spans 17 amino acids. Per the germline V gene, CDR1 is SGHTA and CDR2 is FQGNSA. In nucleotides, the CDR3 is TGTGCCAGCAGCTTAAATTCCGGACAGGACCTTCAAGAGACCCAGTACTTC. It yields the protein CASSLNSGQDLQETQYF.

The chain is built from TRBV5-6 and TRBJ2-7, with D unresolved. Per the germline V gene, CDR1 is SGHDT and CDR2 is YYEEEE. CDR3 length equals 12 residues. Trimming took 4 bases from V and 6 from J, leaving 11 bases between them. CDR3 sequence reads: CASSLTIGEQYF. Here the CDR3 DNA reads TGTGCCAGCAGCCTGACGATAGGCGAGCAGTACTTC. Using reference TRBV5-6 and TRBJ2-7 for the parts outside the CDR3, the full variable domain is DAGVTQSPTHLIKTRGQQVTLRCSPKSGHDTVSWYQQALGQGPQFIFQYYEEEERQRGNFPDRFSGHQFPNYSSELNVNALLLGDSALYLCASSLTIGEQYFGPGTRLTVT.

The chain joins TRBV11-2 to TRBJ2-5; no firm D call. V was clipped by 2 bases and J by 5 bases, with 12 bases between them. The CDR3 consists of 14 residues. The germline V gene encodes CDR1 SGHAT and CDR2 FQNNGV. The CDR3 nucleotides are TGTGCCAGCAGCTTAAACCGGCAGAGGGAGACCCAGTACTTC. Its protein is CASSLNRQRETQYF.

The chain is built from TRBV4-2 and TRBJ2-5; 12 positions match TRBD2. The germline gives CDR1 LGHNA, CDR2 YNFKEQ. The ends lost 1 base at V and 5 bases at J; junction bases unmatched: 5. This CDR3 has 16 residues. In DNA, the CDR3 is TGTGCCAGCAGCCAAGCTAGCGGGGGGGCCAAGGAGACCCAGTACTTC. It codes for CASSQASGGAKETQYF.

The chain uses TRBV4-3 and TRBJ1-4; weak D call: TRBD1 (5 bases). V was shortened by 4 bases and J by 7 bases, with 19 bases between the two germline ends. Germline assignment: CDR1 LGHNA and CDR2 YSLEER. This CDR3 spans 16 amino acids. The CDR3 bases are TGCGCCAGCAGCCGCGGGTCTCACCGAGGGGTTGAAAAACTGTTTTTT. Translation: CASSRGSHRGVEKLFF.